These 19 T cell receptor beta chains were sequenced from one sample in a study of CD8+ T cells in alopecia areata. Reverse transcription of extracted RNA yielded cDNA, which provided the sequencing template. Sequenced by immunoSEQ multiplex PCR; TCRdb stores in-frame clones only, minus some. The table records approximately 140,000 clones, roughly 50% of them present only once. The sequencing sample was made of CD4+ T cells sorted from blood. The receptors here all came from a human donor with alopecia areata.

V usage is TRBV14 and J usage is TRBJ2-1; D unclear. CDR1 and CDR2 (germline): SGHDN, FVKESK. V was cut by 4 bases and J by 10 bases, with 14 bases left in between. This CDR3 is 13 amino acids long. The CDR3 region is CASSRFSLGEQFF. The CDR3 DNA follows: TGTGCCAGCAGCCGATTCTCATTGGGGGAGCAGTTCTTC. The full variable domain, in which reference TRBV14 and TRBJ2-1 provide the parts outside the CDR3, is EAGVTQFPSHSVIEKGQTVTLRCDPISGHDNLYWYRRVMGKEIKFLLHFVKESKQDESGMPNNRFLAERTGGTYSTLKVQPAELEDSGVYFCASSRFSLGEQFFGPGTRLTVL.

The sample holds a few counts of this clone. The rearrangement links TRBV2 to TRBJ1-1; TRBD1 is a possible D gene (5 bases). Germline V gene data show CDR1 as SNHLY and CDR2 as FYNNEI. V was cut by 7 bases and J by 2 bases, with 8 bases left in between. There are 12 residues in the CDR3. CDR3 in amino acids: CASTRGNTEAFF. The CDR3 nucleotides are TGTGCCAGCACCCGGGGCAACACTGAAGCTTTCTTT.

V gene TRBV9 combines with J gene TRBJ2-1; 7 positions agree with TRBD1. V trimming: 2 bases; J trimming: 1 base; junction bases outside the gene matches: 6. The CDR3 length is 16 residues. CDR1 and CDR2 (germline): SGDLS, YYNGEE. The CDR3 region is CASSVEPGQSYNEQFF. CDR3 sequence (DNA): TGTGCCAGCAGCGTGGAACCGGGACAGTCCTACAATGAGCAGTTCTTC.

The chain couples TRBV5-1 to TRBJ2-5; 10 nucleotides line up with TRBD1. The length of the CDR3 is 15 residues. The V gene end was trimmed by 5 bases and the J gene end by 1 base; junction bases not matched to a gene: 5. Germline V CDR1 and CDR2: SGHRS, YFSETQ. The CDR3 DNA reads TGCGCCAGCAGACAGGACAGGGGGGCCCAAGAGACCCAGTACTTC. Translated, it gives CASRQDRGAQETQYF. Full variable domain (remainder filled in from reference TRBV5-1 and TRBJ2-5): KAGVTQTPRYLIKTRGQQVTLSCSPISGHRSVSWYQQTPGQGLQFLFEYFSETQRNKGNFPGRFSGRQFSNSRSEMNVSTLELGDSALYLCASRQDRGAQETQYFGPGTRLLVL.

This chain links TRBV2 with TRBJ2-6; no clear D. V gave up 6 bases and J gave up 13 bases, with 10 bases separating them. From germline, CDR1 is SNHLY and CDR2 FYNNEI. This CDR3 spans 11 amino acids. The CDR3 here is CASSEMAVLTF. The CDR3 bases are TGTGCCAGCAGCGAGATGGCTGTCCTGACTTTC.

V and J are TRBV4-1 and TRBJ2-4; the match to TRBD1 covers 10 bases. The CDR3 has 16 amino acids. The V and J ends lost 0 bases and 7 bases, in that order; junction bases with no gene match: 6. Germline-derived CDR1 and CDR2 are MGHRA and YSYEKL. In nucleotides, the CDR3 is TGCGCCAGCAGCCAAGAGGGACAGGGGACGGGGAACATTCAGTACTTC. Translating gives CASSQEGQGTGNIQYF.

The chain carries TRBV5-1 and TRBJ2-7; the D gene could be TRBD1 or TRBD2 (5 bases each). The CDR3 extends over 14 amino acids. V was pared by 4 bases and J by 5 bases, with 16 bases between. The germline gives CDR1 SGHRS, CDR2 YFSETQ. This CDR3 reads CASSNSGTADEQYF. The CDR3 coding sequence is TGCGCCAGCAGCAACTCCGGGACGGCCGACGAGCAGTACTTC.

This clone was seen once. The chain has TRBV30 and TRBJ1-3; D is ambiguous. The germline V and J ends were trimmed by 0 bases and 3 bases, with 12 bases remaining between them. Germline assignment: CDR1 GTSNPN and CDR2 SVGIG (reference sequence). The CDR3 is 15 residues long. The CDR3 DNA reads TGTGCCTGGAGTGTAAATTGGGAAGGTGGAAACACCATATATTTT. Protein: CAWSVNWEGGNTIYF.

This clone was recorded once. This sequence joins TRBV19 and TRBJ2-7; 8 bases fit TRBD2. Germline CDR1 reads LNHDA; CDR2 reads SQIVND (reference sequence). This CDR3 contains 15 residues. V lost 5 bases to trimming and J lost 4 bases; unmatched junction nucleotides: 10. In nucleotides, the CDR3 is TGTGCCAGTAGTGACCAGGGCGGGGGGAAATACGAGCAGTACTTC. This codes for CASSDQGGGKYEQYF.

This clone occurred a few times. The final CDR3 position lacks the conserved phenylalanine or tryptophan, pointing to a likely read error. The DNA is omitted, as the CDR3 cannot be located on it reliably, and the CDR3 follows TCRdb's listing. The V call is TRBV23-1, the J call TRBJ1-5; the DNA was not compared with TRBD1, the D call given in the table. TRBV23-1 is placed among ORFs of uncertain function. The CDR3 spans 8 amino acids, including both terminal residues. The CDR3 loop reads CASSRGGL.

To note about this clone: Compared with germline, one end of the junction differs, possibly owing to a read error. This chain uses TRBV7-3 with TRBJ2-3, with D perhaps assigned TRBD1 or TRBD2 (7 bases each). This CDR3 is built from 16 residues. CDR1 SGHTA and CDR2 FQGTGA come from the germline V gene. DNA for the CDR3: TGTGCCAGCAGCCACGGGCGCACAGGGGCGGGAGATGCGCAGTATTTT. The encoded protein is CASSHGRTGAGDAQYF.

The chain links TRBV29-1 to TRBJ2-3, with D tentatively TRBD1 or TRBD2 (6 bases each). This CDR3 is built from 12 residues. The germline V gene has CDR1 SQVTM and CDR2 ANQGSEA. Between the trimmed V and J ends, which lost 6 bases and 10 bases, there was a span of 17 bases. The CDR3 region is CSVDDGGPSQYF. For the CDR3, the DNA is TGCAGCGTGGACGATGGGGGGCCATCGCAGTATTTT.

The chain has TRBV27 and TRBJ1-1; D uncertain. The CDR3 extends over 13 amino acids. Trimming removed 1 base at V and 4 bases at J, with 7 bases between. Germline values: CDR1 MNHEY, CDR2 SMNVEV (reference sequence). CDR3 amino acids: CASSLLGSTEAFF. In DNA form, the CDR3 reads TGTGCCAGCAGTTTATTGGGGAGCACTGAAGCTTTCTTT.

This clone has a handful of counts. V is TRBV28 and J is TRBJ2-7; D is ambiguous. CDR1 is MDHEN and CDR2 is SYDVKM in the germline V gene. The CDR3 length is 14 residues. V shed 1 base and J shed 4 bases, with 11 bases lying between them. CDR3 region: CASSLYPGLYEQYF. Written as DNA, the CDR3 is TGTGCCAGCAGTTTATACCCCGGCCTATACGAGCAGTACTTC. The full variable domain, with the rest looked up from reference TRBV28 and TRBJ2-7, is DVKVTQSSRYLVKRTGEKVFLECVQDMDHENMFWYRQDPGLGLRLIYFSYDVKMKEKGDIPEGYSVSREKKERFSLILESASTNQTSMYLCASSLYPGLYEQYFGPGTRLTVT.

CDR3 amino acids: CASSQNGPTGPTSEFF. The CDR3 DNA reads as TGTGCCAGCAGCCAAAATGGTCCCACAGGGCCCACCTCAGAGTTCTTC. The V gene is TRBV14, the J gene TRBJ2-1, with D perhaps TRBD1 (6 bases). The V end lost 2 bases, the J end lost 14 bases, and 25 bases lay between the germline ends. Germline loops: CDR1 SGHDN, CDR2 FVKESK. The CDR3 covers 16 residues. The full variable domain, its missing parts supplied by reference TRBV14 and TRBJ2-1, is EAGVTQFPSHSVIEKGQTVTLRCDPISGHDNLYWYRRVMGKEIKFLLHFVKESKQDESGMPNNRFLAERTGGTYSTLKVQPAELEDSGVYFCASSQNGPTGPTSEFFGPGTRLTVL.

The genes are TRBV28 and TRBJ1-4; D not certain. The CDR3 contains 12 residues. The germline V gene has CDR1 MDHEN and CDR2 SYDVKM. With 7 bases removed from V and 6 bases from J, the gap between germline ends came to 9 bases. CDR3 in amino acids: CASTTFDEKLFF. The CDR3 DNA reads as TGTGCCAGCACCACATTCGATGAAAAACTGTTTTTT. The full variable domain, in which reference TRBV28 and TRBJ1-4 provide the parts outside the CDR3, is DVKVTQSSRYLVKRTGEKVFLECVQDMDHENMFWYRQDPGLGLRLIYFSYDVKMKEKGDIPEGYSVSREKKERFSLILESASTNQTSMYLCASTTFDEKLFFGSGTQLSVL.

For this clone: The junction departs from the called germline gene at one end, perhaps through a read error. The CDR3 reads CASSILAGPSPQHF. CDR3 in DNA: TGTGCCAGTAGTATTCTCGCGGGCCCATCCCCCCAGCACTTC. The V and J genes are TRBV19 and TRBJ2-7; D may be TRBD2 (5 bases). The CDR3 extends over 14 amino acids. CDR1 is LNHDA, CDR2 SQIVND, per germline (reference sequence). Full variable domain (rest looked up from reference TRBV19 and TRBJ2-7): DGGITQSPKYLFRKEGQNVTLSCEQNLNHDAMYWYRQDPGQGLRLIYYSQIVNDFQKGDIAEGYSVSREKKESFPLTVTSAQKNPTAFYLCASSILAGPSPQHFGPGTRLTVT.

The chain employs TRBV5-6 and TRBJ2-3; the D call may be TRBD1 or TRBD2 (5 bases each). This CDR3 has 15 amino acids. The V end lost 1 base, the J end lost 0 bases, and 9 bases lay between the germline ends. Germline assignment: CDR1 SGHDT and CDR2 YYEEEE. The chain's CDR3 is CASSLSGASTDTQYF. CDR3 sequence (DNA): TGTGCCAGCAGCTTGTCCGGGGCCAGCACAGATACGCAGTATTTT.

The J gene is TRBJ1-2, the V gene TRBV6-5; possible D gene TRBD1, 6 bases. Per the germline V gene, CDR1 is MNHEY and CDR2 is SVGAGI. The CDR3 is 14 residues long. The V gene lost 5 bases and the J gene lost 4 bases, with 14 bases spanning the gap. The CDR3 sequence is CASSRQQGTYGYTF. The CDR3 DNA sequence: TGTGCCAGCAGTAGACAACAGGGTACCTATGGCTACACCTTC.